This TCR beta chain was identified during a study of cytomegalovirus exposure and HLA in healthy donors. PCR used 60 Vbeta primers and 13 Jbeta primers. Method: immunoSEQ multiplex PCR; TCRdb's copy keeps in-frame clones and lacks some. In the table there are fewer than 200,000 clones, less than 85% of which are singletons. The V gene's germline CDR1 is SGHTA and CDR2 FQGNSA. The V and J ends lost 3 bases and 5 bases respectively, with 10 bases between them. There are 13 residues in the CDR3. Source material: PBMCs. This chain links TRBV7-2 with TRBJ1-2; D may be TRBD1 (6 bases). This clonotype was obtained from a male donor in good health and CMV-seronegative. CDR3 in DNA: TGTGCCAGCAGCTTGGGGACATTTTATGGCTACACCTTC. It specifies CASSLGTFYGYTF.